This entry lists 30 T cell receptor beta chains sequenced from one sample in a study of OX40 agonist ivuxolimab in advanced cancers. Here immunoSEQ multiplex PCR was the method, and the copy in TCRdb shows in-frame clones only, minus some. This table has 30,000 to 45,000 clones, roughly 91% appearing once. The sequences come from CD4+ or CD8+ T cells sorted from blood, collected in a trial of the OX40 agonist ivuxolimab. The receptor source for this set is an adult with an advanced solid tumor such as melanoma, head and neck, liver or kidney cancer.

J is TRBJ2-3 and V is TRBV27, with 7 bases lining up with TRBD2. CDR3 length equals 14 residues. Germline V gene sequence: CDR1 MNHEY, CDR2 SMNVEV (reference sequence). V shed 6 bases, J shed 4 bases, and the junction held 7 bases outside the gene matches. The CDR3 DNA sequence: TGTGCCAGCAGCTGGGACGGGAGGTCAGATACGCAGTATTTT. It is translated as CASSWDGRSDTQYF.

CDR3 nucleotide sequence: TGTGCCAGCAGCCCCACCATCGGGAGGGACAATGAGCAGTTCTTC. This encodes CASSPTIGRDNEQFF. V and J are TRBV7-8 and TRBJ2-1; 8 bases map to TRBD2. The germline CDR1 and CDR2 sequences are SGHVS and FQNEAQ. This CDR3 region has 15 residues. V trimming: 5 bases; J trimming: 5 bases; junction bases outside the gene matches: 8.

The J gene is TRBJ2-7, the V gene TRBV6-5, with D perhaps being TRBD1 or TRBD2 (5 bases each). The V end lost 2 bases, the J end lost 6 bases, and 17 bases lay between the germline ends. The CDR3 is 15 residues long. The germline V gene encodes CDR1 MNHEY and CDR2 SVGAGI. This CDR3 reads CASSYISGRVAEQYF. The CDR3, as DNA: TGTGCCAGCAGTTACATCAGCGGCAGGGTGGCCGAGCAGTACTTC.

The chain links TRBV5-1 to TRBJ2-3, with 10 bases aligning to TRBD1. The germline V gene has CDR1 SGHRS and CDR2 YFSETQ. The CDR3 consists of 15 residues. J was trimmed by 3 bases and V by 2 bases; bases with no gene match: 3. CDR3 protein: CASSLGQGVTDTQYF. The DNA of the CDR3 is TGCGCCAGCAGCTTAGGACAGGGGGTTACAGATACGCAGTATTTT.

This clone was counted between two and nine times. This CDR3 is CASSPFGGLYNEQFF. In DNA, the CDR3 is TGTGCCAGTAGTCCTTTCGGGGGGCTCTACAATGAGCAGTTCTTC. The chain links TRBV19 to TRBJ2-1, with a weak D call TRBD2 (7 bases). V was shortened by 5 bases and J by 3 bases, with 14 bases between the two germline ends. The CDR3 has 15 amino acids. Germline V gene data show CDR1 as LNHDA and CDR2 as SQIVND (reference sequence).

The genes are TRBV7-9 and TRBJ2-2, with TRBD1 identical over 8 bases. The trim removed 3 bases at V and 3 bases at J, leaving 6 bases unmatched. Germline CDR1 and CDR2: SEHNR and FQNEAQ (reference sequence). The length of the CDR3 is 16 residues. CDR3: CASSFVGTGDTGELFF. The DNA for the CDR3 is TGTGCCAGCAGCTTTGTCGGGACAGGTGACACCGGGGAGCTGTTTTTT.

The chain combines TRBV28 with TRBJ1-3, with D uncertain. V gave up 3 bases and J gave up 4 bases, with 7 bases separating them. This CDR3 has 13 residues. Germline V gives CDR1 MDHEN, CDR2 SYDVKM. The CDR3 region has the DNA TGTGCCAGCAGTTTTGGGAGAGGAAACACCATATATTTT. Its translation: CASSFGRGNTIYF.

This rearrangement joins TRBV5-1 to TRBJ2-4; 11 nucleotides match TRBD2. CDR3 length: 16 residues. J gave up 0 bases and V 4 bases, and 3 bases lay outside the gene matches. Germline CDR1 and CDR2: SGHRS and YFSETQ. CDR3 amino acids: CASSPGLAGAKNIQYF. The CDR3 DNA is TGCGCCAGCAGCCCTGGACTAGCGGGAGCCAAAAACATTCAGTACTTC.

This CDR3 is CASSSTPGQGINTGELFF. The CDR3 DNA sequence: TGTGCCAGCAGTTCTACACCGGGACAGGGAATAAACACCGGGGAGCTGTTTTTT. The chain couples TRBV7-3 to TRBJ2-2; 9 bases map to TRBD1. V gave up 6 bases and J gave up 2 bases; unmatched junction bases: 13. The CDR3 is made up of 18 amino acids. CDR1 and CDR2 from the germline V gene are SGHTA and FQGTGA.

CDR3 region: CASSLAGVEKLFF. The CDR3 DNA follows: TGCGCCAGCAGCTTGGCAGGGGTGGAAAAACTGTTTTTT. The V gene is TRBV5-1, the J gene TRBJ1-4; tentatively, D is TRBD1 (6 bases). Germline CDR1 and CDR2: SGHRS and YFSETQ. The CDR3 length is 13 residues. V dropped 0 bases and J dropped 8 bases, with 8 bases sitting between them.

The chain links TRBV7-8 to TRBJ2-1; 8 nucleotides agree with TRBD2. After removal of 5 bases from V and 4 bases from J, the junction contained 7 bases not matched to a gene. Germline CDR1 SGHVS, CDR2 FQNEAQ. This CDR3 comprises 15 residues. CDR3 loop: CASSTRTSSYNEQFF. Written as DNA, the CDR3 is TGTGCCAGCAGCACGCGGACTAGCTCTTACAATGAGCAGTTCTTC.

This clone has a handful of counts. The chain couples TRBV10-3 to TRBJ2-2, with 8 bases lining up with TRBD1. The CDR3 loop spans 14 amino acids. V shed 6 bases and J 5 bases; nucleotides not matched to a gene: 5. The germline V gene encodes CDR1 ENHRY and CDR2 SYGVKD. CDR3 region: CAIRRQGWTGELFF. For the CDR3, the DNA is TGTGCCATCAGGCGACAGGGGTGGACCGGGGAGCTGTTTTTT.

This clone was counted only a few times. This sequence joins TRBV6-4 and TRBJ2-7; 10 bases fit TRBD1. V shed 3 bases and J 3 bases; nucleotides not matched to a gene: 2. This CDR3 has 14 residues. CDR1 and CDR2 (germline): MRHNA, SNTAGT. CDR3 amino acids: CASSERDRGYEQYF. The CDR3 DNA is TGTGCCAGCAGTGAAAGGGACAGGGGCTACGAGCAGTACTTC.

The chain links TRBV2 to TRBJ2-1; D possibly corresponds to TRBD2 (6 bases). V lost 2 bases to trimming and J lost 4 bases, with 12 bases between them. Germline V CDR1 and CDR2: SNHLY, FYNNEI. The CDR3 runs 15 residues. The chain's CDR3 is CASSETGDTYNEQFF. The CDR3 DNA follows: TGTGCCAGCAGTGAAACGGGAGACACATACAATGAGCAGTTCTTC. Complete variable domain (other parts from reference TRBV2 and TRBJ2-1): EPEVTQTPSHQVTQMGQEVILRCVPISNHLYFYWYRQILGQKVEFLVSFYNNEISEKSEIFDDQFSVERPDGSNFTLKIRSTKLEDSAMYFCASSETGDTYNEQFFGPGTRLTVL.

This chain uses TRBV27 with TRBJ2-7; D is possibly TRBD1 (6 bases). This CDR3 contains 15 residues. Trimming removed 6 bases from V and 5 bases from J, with 20 bases in between. Germline CDR1 is MNHEY and CDR2 is SMNVEV (reference sequence). The DNA of the CDR3 is TGTGCCAGCAGCCACTTTGAGGGATCAGGGGACGAGCAGTACTTC. It yields the protein CASSHFEGSGDEQYF.

As for this clone: The junction shows a germline mismatch at one end, possibly a read error. Other DNA sequences in the sample encode the same CDR3. The chain couples TRBV6-5 to TRBJ2-1; D uncertain. The length of the CDR3 is 16 residues. Germline CDR1 reads MNHEY; CDR2 reads SVGAGI. The DNA for the CDR3 is TGTGCTAGCAGTTACTCTCTAGGTCAGATCTACAATGAGCAGTTCTTC. It codes for CASSYSLGQIYNEQFF.

This clone was seen a few times. The chain couples TRBV5-6 to TRBJ1-1; D is perhaps TRBD1 (6 bases). V was cut by 5 bases and J by 4 bases, with 9 bases left in between. The CDR3 length is 12 residues. Germline CDR1 is SGHDT and CDR2 is YYEEEE. CDR3 in DNA: TGTGCCAGCAGGAGGGGGGTCACTGAAGCTTTCTTT. Translating gives CASRRGVTEAFF.

The DNA of the CDR3 is TGTGCCAGTAGTATTGGAGTTCGGCCCGCGGTCTCTGAAAAACTGTTTTTT. Translated: CASSIGVRPAVSEKLFF. The rearrangement links TRBV19 to TRBJ1-4, with D unresolved. The CDR3 sequence is 17 residues long. Germline-derived CDR1 and CDR2 are LNHDA and SQIVND (reference sequence). V gave up 3 bases and J gave up 7 bases, with 21 bases separating them.

The count of this clone is one. The rearrangement uses TRBV13 and TRBJ1-2, with D uncertain. The CDR3 consists of 15 residues. Germline-derived CDR1 and CDR2 are PRHDT and FYEKMQ (reference sequence). V lost 4 bases to trimming and J lost 6 bases, with 18 bases between them. This CDR3 reads CASSSLPGPEDGYTF. In DNA form, the CDR3 reads TGTGCCAGCAGCTCCCTCCCCGGCCCGGAGGATGGCTACACCTTC.

The chain carries TRBV4-3 and TRBJ2-7; 9 nucleotides match TRBD1. Germline V gene lookup returns CDR1 LGHNA and CDR2 YSLEER. This CDR3 region has 15 residues. The trim removed 3 bases at V and 4 bases at J, leaving 7 bases unmatched. As DNA, the CDR3 is TGCGCCAGCAGCCATTCGAGAGACAGGGGGTACGAGCAGTACTTC. Translated: CASSHSRDRGYEQYF.

This sequence joins TRBV27 and TRBJ2-1; TRBD1 agrees at 9 bases. Germline CDR1 MNHEY, CDR2 SMNVEV (reference sequence). V gave up 5 bases and J gave up 3 bases; unmatched junction bases: 8. The CDR3 length is 16 residues. The DNA for the CDR3 is TGTGCCAGCAGTGTCCTACCGGGACAGGGCTACAATGAGCAGTTCTTC. It is translated as CASSVLPGQGYNEQFF.

The chain couples TRBV4-1 to TRBJ2-7; TRBD1 agrees at 7 bases. Germline values: CDR1 MGHRA, CDR2 YSYEKL. V lost 0 bases to trimming and J lost 5 bases; unmatched junction nucleotides: 10. This CDR3 is built from 16 residues. The CDR3 region is CASSQDPQGVKNEQYF. CDR3 DNA: TGCGCCAGCAGCCAAGATCCCCAGGGGGTTAAAAACGAGCAGTACTTC.

The V and J genes are TRBV4-1 and TRBJ2-5; TRBD2 is a possible D gene (6 bases). Germline CDR1 MGHRA, CDR2 YSYEKL. The CDR3 runs to 11 residues. Trimming removed 1 base at V and 11 bases at J, with 8 bases between. This chain's CDR3 is CASSQAGEQYF. In nucleotides, the CDR3 is TGCGCCAGCAGCCAAGCGGGAGAGCAGTACTTC.

The CDR3 DNA reads as TGTGCCAGCAGCGTCTTAGGGATAAGAGGCGAGCAGTACTTC. Translation gives CASSVLGIRGEQYF. The chain links TRBV27 to TRBJ2-7; no definite D call. The CDR3 totals 14 residues. CDR1 is MNHEY and CDR2 is SMNVEV in the germline V gene (reference sequence). The V gene lost 6 bases and the J gene lost 6 bases, with 18 bases spanning the gap.

The chain carries TRBV7-2 and TRBJ2-7; D unclear. The CDR3 covers 13 residues. The germline gives CDR1 SGHTA, CDR2 FQGNSA. The V end lost 3 bases, the J end lost 3 bases, and 9 bases lay between the germline ends. This CDR3 reads CASSLGSHYEQYF. CDR3 nucleotide sequence: TGTGCCAGCAGCTTGGGATCTCACTACGAGCAGTACTTC.

This clone was detected only once. The CDR3 sequence is CSASGDTQYF. The CDR3 region has the DNA TGCAGCGCCAGCGGGGATACGCAGTATTTT. The V gene is TRBV29-1, the J gene TRBJ2-3; TRBD2 is a possible D gene (6 bases). The CDR3 is made up of 10 amino acids. V was pared by 7 bases and J by 6 bases, with 8 bases between. CDR1 is SQVTM, CDR2 ANQGSEA, per germline.

This chain links TRBV5-1 with TRBJ2-5; 8 positions match TRBD2. The trim removed 0 bases at V and 1 base at J, leaving 5 bases unmatched. CDR1 is SGHRS, CDR2 YFSETQ, per germline. CDR3 length equals 16 residues. The CDR3 protein is CASSLGVAGPQETQYF. For the CDR3, the DNA is TGCGCCAGCAGCTTGGGAGTAGCGGGGCCCCAAGAGACCCAGTACTTC.

The chain couples TRBV5-6 to TRBJ1-2; D uncertain. The CDR3 contains 12 residues. Germline V lookup: CDR1 SGHDT, CDR2 YYEEEE. The V end was cut by 0 bases, the J end by 4 bases, with 4 bases between. Here the CDR3 reads CASSLDSYGYTF. The CDR3, as DNA: TGTGCCAGCAGCTTGGACAGCTATGGCTACACCTTC. The complete variable domain, with remaining parts taken from reference TRBV5-6 and TRBJ1-2, reads DAGVTQSPTHLIKTRGQQVTLRCSPKSGHDTVSWYQQALGQGPQFIFQYYEEEERQRGNFPDRFSGHQFPNYSSELNVNALLLGDSALYLCASSLDSYGYTFGSGTRLTVV.

The V gene is TRBV9, the J gene TRBJ2-7, with D tentatively TRBD2 (6 bases). The CDR3 covers 12 residues. Trimming stripped 4 bases from V and 5 bases from J, with 10 bases between. Germline loops: CDR1 SGDLS, CDR2 YYNGEE. This CDR3 reads CASSPGEDEQYF. CDR3 in DNA: TGTGCCAGCAGCCCGGGGGAGGACGAGCAGTACTTC.

This clone came up once. The V gene is TRBV27, the J gene TRBJ2-7; maybe TRBD1 (6 bases). CDR1 and CDR2 (germline): MNHEY, SMNVEV (reference sequence). Trimming cost V 5 bases and J 2 bases, with 13 bases left between them. This CDR3 is 14 amino acids long. The chain's CDR3 is CASSPGTPPYEQYF. Written as DNA, the CDR3 is TGTGCCAGCAGTCCAGGGACACCCCCCTACGAGCAGTACTTC.